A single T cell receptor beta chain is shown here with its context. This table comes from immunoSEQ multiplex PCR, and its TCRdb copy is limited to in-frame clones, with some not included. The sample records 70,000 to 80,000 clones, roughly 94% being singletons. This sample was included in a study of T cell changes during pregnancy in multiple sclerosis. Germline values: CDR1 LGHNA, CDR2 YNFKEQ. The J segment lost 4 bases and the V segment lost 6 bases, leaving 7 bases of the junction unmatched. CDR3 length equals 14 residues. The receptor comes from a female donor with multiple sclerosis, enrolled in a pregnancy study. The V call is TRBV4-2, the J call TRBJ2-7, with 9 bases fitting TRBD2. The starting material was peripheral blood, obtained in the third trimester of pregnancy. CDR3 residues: CASSHSGGRYEQYF. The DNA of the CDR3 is TGTGCCAGCAGTCACAGCGGGGGGAGATACGAGCAGTACTTC.